The rows below give T cell receptor beta chains drawn from one sample of a study of patients and donors after allogeneic stem cell transplantation. TCRdb reprocessed the RT-PCR reads via MiXCR and lists one record per CDR3 protein. The data hold about 960,000 distinct CDR3 sequences, with more than 15% observed a single time. Source material: blood, either unsorted or a sorted T cell fraction (not recorded which). The receptors stem from a human donor who was either an allogeneic HSCT recipient or a stem cell or donor lymphocyte infusion donor (not recorded which). It is not recorded whose cells these are; they may come from a transplant donor. CDR3s include the opening cysteine and the closing phenylalanine or tryptophan. A D gene is named only where the DNA matches it firmly. Not every row has a clone size; where given, it reads once, few, many or a size class.

CDR3 DNA	CDR3 protein	V gene	clone size	D gene	J gene	CDR3 length
TGTGCCAGCAGTTTGAGGGGGCAGACCAACTATGGCTACACCTTC	CASSLRGQTNYGYTF	TRBV27	-	TRBD1	TRBJ1-2	15
TGCAGCGTTCAAAGTCGGAACGGACTGTTTTTT	CSVQSRNGLFF	TRBV29-1	many	-	TRBJ1-4	11
TGTGCCAGCAGTTTCGGGGCCAAAAACAATGAGCAGTTCTTC	CASSFGAKNNEQFF	TRBV12-3/TRBV12-4	few	-	TRBJ2-1	14
TGTGCCACCAGCAGAGATCAAAAAAATCAGGGAATAGCTTTCTTT	CATSRDQKNQGIAFF	TRBV15	few	-	TRBJ1-1	15
TGCAGTGCTAGAGACTCGGCTCAGGCATCCTATGGCTACACCTTC	CSARDSAQASYGYTF	TRBV20-1	few	-	TRBJ1-2	15
TGCAGCGTTTCCGGGACAATGAACACTGAAGCTTTCTTT	CSVSGTMNTEAFF	TRBV29-1	many	-	TRBJ1-1	13
TGTGCCAGCAGCTCACAGGGGTTTGCTGGAAACACCATATATTTT	CASSSQGFAGNTIYF	TRBV7-2	few	TRBD1	TRBJ1-3	15
TGTGCCAGCAGTCGACCGGGGAATAATGAGCAGTTCTTC	CASSRPGNNEQFF	TRBV25-1	-	-	TRBJ2-1	13
TGCAGTGCTAGCGGGGGGTTCGGCACAGATACGCAGTATTTT	CSASGGFGTDTQYF	TRBV20-1	-	TRBD2	TRBJ2-3	14
TGCAGTGCTATAGACCCGACCCCTGGACAGCCTGTGAAGGGCTACACCTTC	CSAIDPTPGQPVKGYTF	TRBV20-1	few	-	TRBJ1-2	17
TGTGCCAGCAGAGAGCGGGGGGCTTTACCCTACGAGCAGTACTTC	CASRERGALPYEQYF	TRBV2	few	TRBD2	TRBJ2-7	15
TGCAGTGCTAGCGCTTTAGCGGCCCGCCAAGAGACCCAGTACTTC	CSASALAARQETQYF	TRBV20-1	few	-	TRBJ2-5	15
TGTGCCAGCAGTTACGTTGGCGGGAGCTCCTACAATGAGCAGTTCTTC	CASSYVGGSSYNEQFF	TRBV6-5	few	TRBD2	TRBJ2-1	16
TGTGCCAGCTCCGGGACAGGGAGCGAAGAGACCCAGTACTTC	CASSGTGSEETQYF	TRBV7-9	-	TRBD1	TRBJ2-5	14
TGTGCCAGCAGCGTAGACCCTCGATTGGCCAAAGAGACCCAGTACTTC	CASSVDPRLAKETQYF	TRBV9	-	-	TRBJ2-5	16
TGTGCCAGCAGCTTGGCCGTCCAAAGCTCCTACAATGAGCAGTTCTTC	CASSLAVQSSYNEQFF	TRBV5-6	few	-	TRBJ2-1	16
TGCAGTGCTAGAGATGGAGGACTAGCGGGAGCGGCAGATACGCAGTATTTT	CSARDGGLAGAADTQYF	TRBV20-1	few	TRBD2	TRBJ2-3	17
TGCGCCAGCAGCGTCATGGGGGACACGAGATATGGCTACACCTTC	CASSVMGDTRYGYTF	TRBV5-1	few	-	TRBJ1-2	15
TGCAGTGCTCAGCGGGACAGGGGCTTCTACGAGCAGTACTTC	CSAQRDRGFYEQYF	TRBV20-1	-	TRBD1	TRBJ2-7	14
TGCGCCAGCAGCCGACAGGGGGCGGAGAGCTCCTACGAGCAGTACTTC	CASSRQGAESSYEQYF	TRBV4-1	-	TRBD1	TRBJ2-7	16